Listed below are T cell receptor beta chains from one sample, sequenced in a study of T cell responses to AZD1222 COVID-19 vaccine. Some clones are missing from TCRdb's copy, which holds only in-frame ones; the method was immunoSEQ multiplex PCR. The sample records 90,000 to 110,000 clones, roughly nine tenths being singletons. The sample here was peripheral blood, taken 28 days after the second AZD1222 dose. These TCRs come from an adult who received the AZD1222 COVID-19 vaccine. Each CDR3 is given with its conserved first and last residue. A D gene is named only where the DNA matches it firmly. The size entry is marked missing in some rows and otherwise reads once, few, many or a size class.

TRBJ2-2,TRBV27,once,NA,CASRSGLERELFF,TGTGCCAGCAGATCTGGACTGGAGCGGGAGCTGTTTTTT
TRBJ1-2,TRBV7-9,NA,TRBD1,CASSRLGQGRGYTF,TGTGCCAGCAGCAGACTCGGACAGGGACGCGGCTACACCTTC
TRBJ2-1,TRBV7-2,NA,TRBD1,CASSMGTGSQEQFF,TGTGCCAGCTCCATGGGGACAGGGTCACAGGAGCAGTTCTTC
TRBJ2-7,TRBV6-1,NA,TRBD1,CASSEVHRGSYEQYF,TGTGCCAGCAGTGAAGTCCACAGGGGGTCCTACGAGCAGTACTTC
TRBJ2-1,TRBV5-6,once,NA,CASSPQEGTYNEQFF,TGTGCCAGCAGCCCTCAGGAGGGTACCTACAATGAGCAGTTCTTC
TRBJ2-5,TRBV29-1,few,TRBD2,CSVDLDGRAAETQYF,TGCAGCGTTGATCTCGACGGGAGGGCCGCGGAGACCCAGTACTTC
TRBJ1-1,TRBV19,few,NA,CASVSAPEAFF,TGTGCCAGTGTAAGTGCCCCTGAAGCTTTCTTT
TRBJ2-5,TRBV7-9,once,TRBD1,CATERGQLETQYF,TGTGCCACCGAACGGGGACAGCTAGAGACCCAGTACTTC
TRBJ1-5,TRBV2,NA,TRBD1,CASTLRGQADQPQHF,TGTGCCAGCACCCTCAGGGGGCAAGCAGATCAGCCCCAGCATTTT
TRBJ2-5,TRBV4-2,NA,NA,CASRGGTEETQYF,TGTGCCAGCCGAGGGGGGACGGAGGAGACCCAGTACTTC
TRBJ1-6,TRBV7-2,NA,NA,CASSLRVGAANSPLHF,TGTGCCAGCAGCTTAAGGGTGGGGGCAGCCAATTCACCCCTCCACTTT
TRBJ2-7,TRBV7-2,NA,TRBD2,CASSLVGALAGGIGYEQYF,TGTGCCAGCAGCTTAGTTGGTGCTCTAGCGGGAGGGATCGGGTACGAGCAGTACTTC
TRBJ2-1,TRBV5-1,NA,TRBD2,CASSWPGLAGLYNEQFF,TGCGCCAGCAGCTGGCCGGGACTAGCGGGGTTGTACAATGAGCAGTTCTTC
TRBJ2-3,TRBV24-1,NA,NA,CATSDSGLAKPDTQYF,TGTGCCACCAGTGATTCTGGGCTAGCGAAACCAGATACGCAGTATTTT
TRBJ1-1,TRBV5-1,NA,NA,CASSFDRNTEAFF,TGCGCCAGCAGCTTCGACAGGAACACTGAAGCTTTCTTT
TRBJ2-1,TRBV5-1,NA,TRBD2,CASSVRLAGSVNEQFF,TGCGCCAGCAGCGTCCGACTAGCGGGATCCGTCAATGAGCAGTTCTTC
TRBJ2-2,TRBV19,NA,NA,CASSPRWGAKTGELFF,TGTGCCAGTAGTCCCCGTTGGGGGGCAAAAACCGGGGAGCTGTTTTTT